These 21 T cell receptor beta chains came from one sample sequenced in a study of Graves' ophthalmopathy and Graves' hyperthyroidism. The authors amplified TCR beta CDR3 regions, and they did so from RNA transcripts for repertoire sequencing. HTBI primers served in a first-round RT-PCR, which a second-round multiplex PCR followed. From the multiplex PCR reads, TCRdb called clonotypes with MiXCR, one entry per CDR3 protein. The repertoire holds 24,000 or so distinct CDR3 sequences, with less than 50% as singletons. The sequencing input was peripheral blood. Receptors were obtained from an adult woman with stable Graves' hyperthyroidism.

The chain combines TRBV7-8 with TRBJ2-3; the match to TRBD2 covers 7 bases. The germline gives CDR1 SGHVS, CDR2 FQNEAQ. This CDR3 contains 15 residues. The V and J ends lost 3 bases and 0 bases, in that order; junction bases with no gene match: 3. In DNA form, the CDR3 reads TGTGCCAGCAGCTTGCTTAGCGGGAGCACAGATACGCAGTATTTT. This translates into CASSLLSGSTDTQYF. Together with reference TRBV7-8 and TRBJ2-3, the CDR3 gives the full variable domain: GAGVSQSPRYKVAKRGQDVALRCDPISGHVSLFWYQQALGQGPEFLTYFQNEAQLDKSGLPSDRFFAERPEGSVSTLKIQRTQQEDSAVYLCASSLLSGSTDTQYFGPGTRLTVL.

V usage is TRBV15 and J usage is TRBJ2-3; 10 bases are a match to TRBD1. From germline, CDR1 is LNHNV and CDR2 YYDKDF (reference sequence). The V segment lost 3 bases and the J segment 3 bases; nucleotides outside the gene matches: 9. CDR3 length: 17 residues. In nucleotides, the CDR3 is TGTGCCACCAGCAGTCACGACAGGGGGCCGGGGACAGATACGCAGTATTTT. Translating it yields CATSSHDRGPGTDTQYF. Filled out from reference TRBV15 and TRBJ2-3, the complete variable domain reads DAMVIQNPRYQVTQFGKPVTLSCSQTLNHNVMYWYQQKSSQAPKLLFHYYDKDFNNEADTPDNFQSRRPNTSFCFLDIRSPGLGDTAMYLCATSSHDRGPGTDTQYFGPGTRLTVL.

As for this clonotype: The junction and the germline gene differ at one end; a read error may be behind it. The chain joins TRBV20-1 to TRBJ2-7, with unresolved D. This CDR3 is built from 14 residues. Germline values: CDR1 DFQATT, CDR2 SNEGSKA (reference sequence). CDR3 residues: CSAESSGSTYGQYF. CDR3 in DNA: TGCAGTGCCGAATCATCTGGCAGTACCTACGGGCAGTACTTC.

The V and J genes are TRBV7-3 and TRBJ2-5, with TRBD2 matching over 11 bases. The germline V gene has CDR1 SGHTA and CDR2 FQGTGA. V was pared by 5 bases and J by 4 bases, with 15 bases of the junction left unmatched. The CDR3 has 18 amino acids. The CDR3 DNA reads as TGTGCCAGCAGCCGCTTTTCTAGCGGGAGGTCCTGGAGAGAGACCCAGTACTTC. It specifies CASSRFSSGRSWRETQYF.

Regarding this clonotype: This may arise from a read error, as a much more abundant clone is one base away. The chain links TRBV18 to TRBJ1-5; maybe TRBD1 (5 bases). This CDR3 is built from 14 residues. Germline V gene lookup returns CDR1 KGHSH and CDR2 LQKENI. The CDR3 is CASSPGAFNQPQNF. As DNA, the CDR3 is TGTGCCAGCTCTCCCGGGGCTTTCAATCAGCCCCAGAATTTT.

The chain links TRBV5-1 to TRBJ1-1; the match to TRBD1 covers 7 bases. Germline CDR1 is SGHRS and CDR2 is YFSETQ. The CDR3 runs to 13 residues. Unmatched junction bases numbered 6, after V lost 5 bases and J lost 5 bases. CDR3 sequence reads: CASSLNRGTEAFF. For the CDR3, the DNA is TGCGCCAGCAGTCTCAACAGGGGAACTGAAGCTTTCTTT.

The chain joins TRBV7-3 to TRBJ2-7, with D possibly TRBD2 on 6 matching bases. CDR1 is SGHTA and CDR2 is FQGTGA in the germline V gene. The CDR3 is 17 residues long. The germline V and J ends were trimmed by 4 bases and 2 bases, with 21 bases remaining between them. CDR3 DNA sequence: TGTGCCAGCAGCTCCCTAGCGTCAGAGGATGAAACCTACGAGCAGTACTTC. This translates into CASSSLASEDETYEQYF.

This clonotype was seen at least ten times. The gene calls are TRBV18 and TRBJ2-2, with TRBD1 matching 9 bases. The CDR3 totals 15 residues. The V segment lost 2 bases and the J segment 5 bases; nucleotides outside the gene matches: 3. From germline, CDR1 is KGHSH and CDR2 LQKENI. The CDR3 bases are TGTGCCAGCTCACCAACGGGACAGGGAACCGGGGAGCTGTTTTTT. It codes for CASSPTGQGTGELFF.

As to this clonotype: One junction end does not reproduce the germline sequence, and a read error may be involved. In nucleotides, the CDR3 is TGTGCCAGCAGCTCCGGGGGGGCGAGGTACGAGCGGTACTTC. Translated, it gives CASSSGGARYERYF. The rearrangement uses TRBV5-4 and TRBJ2-7; 8 nucleotides line up with TRBD2. The CDR3 is 14 residues long. Germline CDR1 reads SGHNT; CDR2 reads YYREEE (reference sequence).

This clonotype was observed a few times. The chain recombines TRBV11-3 with TRBJ2-7; maybe TRBD1 (6 bases). The CDR3 consists of 15 residues. Germline V gene data show CDR1 as SGHNT and CDR2 as YENEEA. V lost 0 bases, J lost 2 bases, and 11 bases lay in between. In DNA, the CDR3 is TGTGCCAGCAGCTTAGAGGGGTCAGGGGCCTACGAGCAGTACTTC. This translates into CASSLEGSGAYEQYF.

The V and J genes are TRBV15 and TRBJ2-3; a possible D gene is TRBD2 (6 bases). Germline loops: CDR1 LNHNV, CDR2 YYDKDF (reference sequence). This CDR3 contains 15 residues. This chain's CDR3 is CVTSRPGGNGDTQYF. In nucleotides, the CDR3 is TGTGTCACTAGCAGACCCGGCGGGAATGGAGATACGCAGTATTTT.

The genes are TRBV24-1 and TRBJ2-5; TRBD1 might be the D (6 bases). There are 16 residues in the CDR3. V was shortened by 0 bases and J by 2 bases, with 12 bases between the two germline ends. Per the germline V gene, CDR1 is KGHDR and CDR2 is SFDVKD. CDR3 residues: CATSDLGGGRQETQYF. The CDR3 bases are TGTGCCACCAGTGATTTGGGGGGCGGTCGTCAAGAGACCCAGTACTTC.

The gene calls are TRBV9 and TRBJ2-7; TRBD1 agrees at 7 bases. Losses at the gene ends were 3 bases for V and 6 bases for J; bases not matched to a gene: 3. Germline V gene sequence: CDR1 SGDLS, CDR2 YYNGEE. CDR3 size: 12 residues. The DNA for the CDR3 is TGTGCCAGCAGCGCCGCAGGGGGCGAGCAGTACTTC. It is translated as CASSAAGGEQYF.

The V and J genes are TRBV7-2 and TRBJ2-7; 8 nucleotides agree with TRBD2. CDR1 is SGHTA and CDR2 is FQGNSA in the germline V gene. Trimming at V came to 5 bases and at J to 5 bases, leaving 8 bases not matched to a gene. The CDR3 is 14 residues long. In DNA form, the CDR3 reads TGTGCCAGCAGCCAACGGGAGGGCGGTGACGAGCAGTACTTC. Encoded protein: CASSQREGGDEQYF.

This clonotype was seen a few times. An end of the junction does not agree with germline; a read error may underlie this. This chain links TRBV10-2 with TRBJ2-7, with D hard to call. CDR3 length equals 13 residues. CDR1 is WSHSY and CDR2 is SAAADI in the germline V gene. CDR3 in amino acids: CTSRVAGSYEQYF. Here the CDR3 DNA reads TGCACCAGCAGAGTCGCTGGATCCTACGAGCAGTACTTC.

In its sample, this clonotype was seen many times. The rearrangement links TRBV28 to TRBJ2-1, with a possible D match to TRBD2 (6 bases). Germline assignment: CDR1 MDHEN and CDR2 SYDVKM. Trimming stripped 7 bases from V and 6 bases from J, with 19 bases between. This CDR3 comprises 15 residues. The CDR3: CASNRPGLGSNEQFF. The CDR3 bases are TGTGCCAGCAATCGCCCGGGACTGGGCTCCAATGAGCAGTTCTTC.

At least ten counts were recorded for this clonotype. V and J are TRBV5-5 and TRBJ2-2, with D possibly called TRBD1 or TRBD2 (6 bases each). This CDR3 is 15 amino acids long. Germline V gene sequence: CDR1 SGHKS, CDR2 YYEKEE (reference sequence). The germline V and J ends were trimmed by 4 bases and 2 bases, with 12 bases remaining between them. The CDR3 region has the DNA TGTGCCAGCAGCCTTAGGGGGGCAAACACCGGGGAGCTGTTTTTT. This encodes CASSLRGANTGELFF.

About this clonotype: Given a much more abundant clone one base away, this may be a read error. V and J are TRBV7-9 and TRBJ2-2, with a tentative D call TRBD1 (5 bases). V dropped 5 bases and J dropped 3 bases, with 19 bases sitting between them. Germline lookup yields CDR1 SEHNR and CDR2 FQNEAQ (reference sequence). The CDR3 is 17 residues long. The CDR3 loop is CASSPDPNRFDTGELFF. CDR3 in DNA: TGTGCCAGCAGCCCAGATCCCAACAGGTTCGACACCGGGGAGCTGTTTTTT.

By proportion, this clonotype is medium-sized (0.01 to 0.1%). The CDR3 region is CASSLAGTGGQPQHF. The CDR3 bases are TGTGCCAGCAGCTTAGCAGGGACAGGGGGCCAGCCCCAGCATTTT. The chain joins TRBV7-2 to TRBJ1-5; 12 bases match TRBD1. J gave up 7 bases and V 0 bases, and 1 base lay outside the gene matches. Germline V gene data show CDR1 as SGHTA and CDR2 as FQGNSA. The CDR3 covers 15 residues.

V usage is TRBV19 and J usage is TRBJ1-2; TRBD1 matches 7 bases. The CDR3 totals 13 residues. The ends lost 4 bases at V and 2 bases at J; junction bases unmatched: 1. The germline V gene encodes CDR1 LNHDA and CDR2 SQIVND (reference sequence). The DNA for the CDR3 is TGTGCCAGTAGTACGACAGGGAACTATGGCTACACCTTC. Encoded protein: CASSTTGNYGYTF.

Sample share makes this clonotype medium-sized. The J gene is TRBJ2-1, the V gene TRBV24-1; D remains unclear. V lost 0 bases to trimming and J lost 6 bases, with 17 bases between them. The CDR3 loop spans 17 amino acids. Germline V gene sequence: CDR1 KGHDR, CDR2 SFDVKD. CDR3 residues: CATSDLQVSGLGNEQFF. DNA for the CDR3: TGTGCCACCAGTGATTTGCAGGTGTCAGGATTAGGCAATGAGCAGTTCTTC.